This entry lists 29 T cell receptor beta chains sequenced from one sample in a study of cytomegalovirus exposure and HLA in healthy donors. Sequencing was performed with immunoSEQ multiplex PCR; in TCRdb, only in-frame clones are kept and a portion is missing. The sample includes 120,000 or so clones, about 84% seen only once; the top ten take roughly 5%. The sequenced material came from PBMCs. The receptor source for this set is a man aged 18 to 29 in good health and CMV-seronegative.

The chain couples TRBV18 to TRBJ2-7; D possibly corresponds to TRBD2 (5 bases). Trimming left V 3 bases short and J 2 bases short, with 14 bases between. This CDR3 has 15 amino acids. Germline CDR1 reads KGHSH; CDR2 reads LQKENI. CDR3 in DNA: TGTGCCAGCTCACCTGTCGAAACTAGAGCCTACGAGCAGTACTTC. Amino acid sequence: CASSPVETRAYEQYF.

The chain is built from TRBV9 and TRBJ2-1, with no clear D. There are 14 residues in the CDR3. Germline loops: CDR1 SGDLS, CDR2 YYNGEE. Trimming left V 3 bases short and J 5 bases short, with 12 bases between. Written as DNA, the CDR3 is TGTGCCAGCAGCGCCCATATAAGAGACAATGAGCAGTTCTTC. Translated: CASSAHIRDNEQFF. The full variable domain, with the rest looked up from reference TRBV9 and TRBJ2-1, is DSGVTQTPKHLITATGQRVTLRCSPRSGDLSVYWYQQSLDQGLQFLIQYYNGEERAKGNILERFSAQQFPDLHSELNLSSLELGDSALYFCASSAHIRDNEQFFGPGTRLTVL.

The chain uses TRBV19 and TRBJ1-2, with 7 bases that match TRBD1. J gave up 3 bases and V 5 bases, and 9 bases lay outside the gene matches. The CDR3 has 15 amino acids. CDR1 and CDR2 from the germline V gene are LNHDA and SQIVND (reference sequence). Here the CDR3 DNA reads TGTGCCAGTAGTCTCAAAGGGGGCGCAGACTATGGCTACACCTTC. Translation gives CASSLKGGADYGYTF. The full variable domain, completed using reference TRBV19 and TRBJ1-2, is DGGITQSPKYLFRKEGQNVTLSCEQNLNHDAMYWYRQDPGQGLRLIYYSQIVNDFQKGDIAEGYSVSREKKESFPLTVTSAQKNPTAFYLCASSLKGGADYGYTFGSGTRLTVV.

This clone appeared a few times. This chain uses TRBV7-9 with TRBJ1-1; D might be TRBD1 (6 bases). CDR1 SEHNR and CDR2 FQNEAQ come from the germline V gene (reference sequence). V lost 5 bases to trimming and J lost 1 base, with 8 bases between them. The CDR3 runs to 13 residues. CDR3 in DNA: TGTGCCAGCAGCCGGGGACAGAACACTGAAGCTTTCTTT. Residues: CASSRGQNTEAFF.

This clone was detected a few times. The rearrangement uses TRBV2 and TRBJ1-1, with TRBD1 as a possible D gene (6 bases). The CDR3 runs to 19 residues. V was clipped by 3 bases and J by 1 base, with 24 bases between them. CDR1 and CDR2 (germline): SNHLY, FYNNEI. The CDR3 is CASSEVDRSRTFWNTEAFF. The CDR3 coding sequence is TGTGCCAGCAGTGAGGTAGACAGGAGTAGGACGTTCTGGAACACTGAAGCTTTCTTT.

The V and J genes are TRBV30 and TRBJ1-1; D is undetermined. Germline V lookup: CDR1 GTSNPN, CDR2 SVGIG (reference sequence). There are 12 residues in the CDR3. V lost 0 bases, J lost 8 bases, and 10 bases lay in between. CDR3: CAWSVGGAEAFF. DNA of the CDR3: TGTGCCTGGAGTGTAGGTGGAGCCGAAGCTTTCTTT.

CDR3 in amino acids: CAWSDLQGGTTKKQETQYF. Here the CDR3 DNA reads TGTGCCTGGAGTGACCTACAGGGTGGAACCACGAAAAAACAAGAGACCCAGTACTTC. This sequence joins TRBV30 and TRBJ2-5, with D tentatively TRBD1 (6 bases). The germline CDR1 and CDR2 sequences are GTSNPN and SVGIG (reference sequence). V was cut by 1 base and J by 2 bases, with 26 bases left in between. There are 19 residues in the CDR3.

The V call is TRBV6-1, the J call TRBJ1-4, with D unclear. The CDR3 spans 15 residues. Germline-derived CDR1 and CDR2 are MNHNS and SASEGT. V was trimmed by 6 bases and J by 4 bases, leaving 15 bases between them. The CDR3 here is CASSRNGVGNEKLFF. Written as DNA, the CDR3 is TGTGCCAGCAGCCGCAACGGGGTCGGTAATGAAAAACTGTTTTTT.

The rearrangement uses TRBV19 and TRBJ2-6; TRBD2 might be the D (6 bases). There are 16 residues in the CDR3. The V gene lost 7 bases and the J gene lost 1 base, with 14 bases spanning the gap. The V gene's germline CDR1 is LNHDA and CDR2 SQIVND (reference sequence). The CDR3 DNA sequence: TGTGCCAGTATTGGAGGGCCGGGATCTGGGGCCAACGTCCTGACTTTC. Amino acid sequence: CASIGGPGSGANVLTF. The variable domain in full, completed from reference TRBV19 and TRBJ2-6, reads DGGITQSPKYLFRKEGQNVTLSCEQNLNHDAMYWYRQDPGQGLRLIYYSQIVNDFQKGDIAEGYSVSREKKESFPLTVTSAQKNPTAFYLCASIGGPGSGANVLTFGAGSRLTVL.

The V and J genes are TRBV19 and TRBJ2-6; D is perhaps TRBD2 (5 bases). The CDR3 is made up of 16 amino acids. Trimming shortened V by 7 bases and J by 0 bases, and 13 bases separated the two germline ends. CDR1 and CDR2 (germline): LNHDA, SQIVND (reference sequence). The CDR3 nucleotides are TGTGCCAGTAACGCAAGAGGGCGCTCTGGGGCCAACGTCCTGACTTTC. It encodes CASNARGRSGANVLTF.

The CDR3 spells CASSLRGQTISTNEKLFF. The CDR3 coding sequence is TGTGCCAGCAGTTTACGGGGACAGACCATTTCAACTAATGAAAAACTGTTTTTT. The chain employs TRBV27 and TRBJ1-4, with 7 bases aligning to TRBD1. Germline CDR1 is MNHEY and CDR2 is SMNVEV (reference sequence). The CDR3 totals 18 residues. The junction had 9 bases not matched to a gene; V was cut back by 2 bases and J by 0 bases.

CDR3 nucleotides: TGTGCCAGCTCACCGGGACAGGGGAGCTACGAGCAGTACTTC. Protein sequence: CASSPGQGSYEQYF. This sequence joins TRBV18 and TRBJ2-7; 10 nucleotides agree with TRBD1. Trimming cost V 3 bases and J 3 bases; bases outside gene matches: 2. Per germline, CDR1 KGHSH and CDR2 LQKENI. The CDR3 extends over 14 amino acids. Full variable domain (outside the CDR3, taken from reference TRBV18 and TRBJ2-7): NAGVMQNPRHLVRRRGQEARLRCSPMKGHSHVYWYRQLPEEGLKFMVYLQKENIIDESGMPKERFSAEFPKEGPSILRIQQVVRGDSAAYFCASSPGQGSYEQYFGPGTRLTVT.

The V gene is TRBV6-5, the J gene TRBJ2-5; 7 nucleotides align to TRBD2. The CDR3 is made up of 12 amino acids. Germline CDR1 reads MNHEY; CDR2 reads SVGAGI. V shed 11 bases and J 4 bases; nucleotides not matched to a gene: 7. CDR3 bases: TGTGCCTCTGGGAGGGGCCTAGAGACCCAGTACTTC. This sequence encodes CASGRGLETQYF.

This rearrangement joins TRBV30 to TRBJ1-4; D call uncertain. This CDR3 comprises 13 residues. The ends were cut back, 4 bases at V and 8 bases at J, with 14 bases in the middle. Per germline, CDR1 GTSNPN and CDR2 SVGIG (reference sequence). CDR3 in amino acids: CAWISVDGEKLFF. The CDR3 DNA follows: TGTGCCTGGATTTCAGTTGACGGGGAAAAACTGTTTTTT.

The table lists this clone with a count of one. The rearrangement links TRBV7-9 to TRBJ2-7; TRBD2 agrees at 14 bases. CDR3 size: 15 residues. Trimming cost V 5 bases and J 5 bases; bases outside gene matches: 5. The germline V gene has CDR1 SEHNR and CDR2 FQNEAQ (reference sequence). CDR3 protein: CASSPRGLAGDEQYF. CDR3 DNA sequence: TGTGCCAGCAGCCCCAGGGGACTAGCGGGAGACGAGCAGTACTTC.

This clone was detected a few times. The chain combines TRBV28 with TRBJ1-5; TRBD1 matches 8 bases. Germline trimming cut 3 bases from V and 7 bases from J; bases unmatched to any gene: 5. The CDR3 length is 14 residues. Looked up from germline, CDR1 is MDHEN and CDR2 is SYDVKM. CDR3 DNA: TGTGCCAGCAGTTTTGGACAGGGTAAACAGCCCCAGCATTTT. It is translated as CASSFGQGKQPQHF.

The chain combines TRBV5-1 with TRBJ1-2; D is unresolved. Trimming shortened V by 2 bases and J by 1 base, and 6 bases separated the two germline ends. CDR1 and CDR2 from the germline V gene are SGHRS and YFSETQ. This CDR3 has 13 residues. CDR3 protein: CASSFSVNYGYTF. DNA of the CDR3: TGCGCCAGCAGCTTCTCAGTTAACTATGGCTACACCTTC.

The chain recombines TRBV6-5 with TRBJ2-1; 11 bases agree with TRBD1. The CDR3 length is 15 residues. Per germline, CDR1 MNHEY and CDR2 SVGAGI. The trim removed 4 bases at V and 4 bases at J, leaving 3 bases unmatched. The CDR3 DNA is TGTGCCAGCAGTTTGGGACAGGGGGGGTACAATGAGCAGTTCTTC. This encodes CASSLGQGGYNEQFF.

J is TRBJ1-2 and V is TRBV5-6; D is perhaps TRBD1 (6 bases). This CDR3 is built from 13 residues. Germline CDR1 is SGHDT and CDR2 is YYEEEE. V lost 4 bases to trimming and J lost 4 bases, with 11 bases between them. CDR3: CASSPTGFYGYTF. DNA for the CDR3: TGTGCCAGCAGCCCTACAGGGTTCTATGGCTACACCTTC. Full variable domain (missing parts from reference TRBV5-6 and TRBJ1-2): DAGVTQSPTHLIKTRGQQVTLRCSPKSGHDTVSWYQQALGQGPQFIFQYYEEEERQRGNFPDRFSGHQFPNYSSELNVNALLLGDSALYLCASSPTGFYGYTFGSGTRLTVV.

The chain carries TRBV30 and TRBJ1-2, with 7 nucleotides matching TRBD1. With 3 bases clipped from V and 5 bases from J, the junction kept 12 bases outside the gene matches. There are 15 residues in the CDR3. Germline CDR1 and CDR2: GTSNPN and SVGIG (reference sequence). CDR3 loop: CAWSGPSGTEYGYTF. In nucleotides, the CDR3 is TGTGCCTGGAGCGGCCCATCCGGGACAGAATATGGCTACACCTTC.

This clone was seen only a few times. The rearrangement links TRBV4-2 to TRBJ2-7, with 7 nucleotides matching TRBD2. Germline values: CDR1 LGHNA, CDR2 YNFKEQ. V lost 0 bases and J lost 3; bases outside the gene matches: 11. The CDR3 spans 17 residues. The CDR3 is CASSQEGPGGDLYEQYF. DNA for the CDR3: TGTGCCAGCAGCCAAGAGGGGCCGGGAGGCGACCTCTACGAGCAGTACTTC.

This clone has only a few counts. The chain carries TRBV6-6 and TRBJ1-1; a weak D match, TRBD1 (6 bases). Trimming removed 7 bases from V and 0 bases from J, with 18 bases in between. The CDR3 spans 16 residues. Germline V CDR1 and CDR2: MNHNY, SVGAGI (reference sequence). The DNA of the CDR3 is TGTGCCAGCACTCCCGACAGGTCCAACATGAACACTGAAGCTTTCTTT. It is translated as CASTPDRSNMNTEAFF.

This clone has a single count. The chain carries TRBV9 and TRBJ1-1; 12 bases agree with TRBD1. Germline assignment: CDR1 SGDLS and CDR2 YYNGEE. Trimming took 4 bases from V and 7 from J; bases not matched to a gene: 11. The CDR3 is 16 amino acids. The CDR3 here is CASSSHSGQGASEAFF. CDR3 in DNA: TGTGCCAGCAGCTCTCACTCGGGACAGGGGGCAAGTGAAGCTTTCTTT.

The chain combines TRBV30 with TRBJ2-5, with D possibly being TRBD2 (5 bases). Trimming took 2 bases from V and 5 from J, leaving 12 bases between them. Germline V gene data show CDR1 as GTSNPN and CDR2 as SVGIG (reference sequence). The CDR3 contains 13 residues. CDR3 protein: CAWSTPPGETQYF. DNA of the CDR3: TGTGCCTGGAGTACTCCCCCGGGGGAGACCCAGTACTTC.

The chain couples TRBV6-1 to TRBJ1-3, with 9 bases that match TRBD1. V trimming: 6 bases; J trimming: 2 bases; junction bases outside the gene matches: 2. This CDR3 has 14 residues. Germline CDR1 reads MNHNS; CDR2 reads SASEGT. DNA of the CDR3: TGTGCCAGCAGAGGGACAGGGCCTGGAAACACCATATATTTT. The encoded protein is CASRGTGPGNTIYF.

The chain links TRBV6-1 to TRBJ2-1; the D gene is possibly TRBD2 (5 bases). V was shortened by 1 base and J by 4 bases, with 8 bases between the two germline ends. The CDR3 is 14 residues long. Per germline, CDR1 MNHNS and CDR2 SASEGT. CDR3 sequence (DNA): TGTGCCAGCAGTGAAGTAGACTATTACAATGAGCAGTTCTTC. This encodes CASSEVDYYNEQFF.

The genes are TRBV19 and TRBJ1-5; 9 nucleotides agree with TRBD1. Looked up from germline, CDR1 is LNHDA and CDR2 is SQIVND (reference sequence). J lost 3 bases, V lost 7 bases, and 10 bases had no gene match. The length of the CDR3 is 16 residues. The CDR3, as DNA: TGTGCCAGTACCAAACGGGGACAGGGAATCAATCAGCCCCAGCATTTT. Its protein is CASTKRGQGINQPQHF.

This chain connects TRBV30 to TRBJ2-1, with TRBD2 matching over 7 bases. Germline lookup yields CDR1 GTSNPN and CDR2 SVGIG (reference sequence). The junction had 6 bases not matched to a gene; V was cut back by 4 bases and J by 0 bases. The CDR3 contains 15 residues. CDR3 in DNA: TGTGCCTGGAATCCGGGGGGATTCTCCTACAATGAGCAGTTCTTC. This sequence encodes CAWNPGGFSYNEQFF.

The DNA of the CDR3 is TGTGCCAGCAGCAGGCAGACAGGAACCACAGATACGCAGTATTTT. Encoded protein: CASSRQTGTTDTQYF. The chain has TRBV6-5 and TRBJ2-3; D might be TRBD1 (6 bases). Germline V gene sequence: CDR1 MNHEY, CDR2 SVGAGI. CDR3 size: 15 residues. Between the trimmed V and J ends, which lost 6 bases and 2 bases, there was a span of 15 bases.